The entry below describes one TCR beta chain. This was the immunoSEQ v3.0 assay at survey level. Assay: immunoSEQ multiplex PCR; the TCRdb copy retains only in-frame clones and omits some. In the table there are 25,000 to 35,000 clones, 88% of which are singletons. The entry originates in a study of long-term antiretroviral therapy in people with HIV. The sequence came from a man aged 50-59 years with HIV. This sample comprised unsorted PBMCs, obtained 5 years before starting antiretroviral therapy.

This CDR3 is CASSLRGNYGYTF. Written as DNA, the CDR3 is TGTGCCAGCAGCTTAAGGGGGAACTATGGCTACACCTTC. The chain has TRBV7-2 and TRBJ1-2; D is perhaps TRBD1 (6 bases). This CDR3 contains 13 residues. V lost 2 bases, J lost 2 bases, and 6 bases lay in between. The germline V gene has CDR1 SGHTA and CDR2 FQGNSA.